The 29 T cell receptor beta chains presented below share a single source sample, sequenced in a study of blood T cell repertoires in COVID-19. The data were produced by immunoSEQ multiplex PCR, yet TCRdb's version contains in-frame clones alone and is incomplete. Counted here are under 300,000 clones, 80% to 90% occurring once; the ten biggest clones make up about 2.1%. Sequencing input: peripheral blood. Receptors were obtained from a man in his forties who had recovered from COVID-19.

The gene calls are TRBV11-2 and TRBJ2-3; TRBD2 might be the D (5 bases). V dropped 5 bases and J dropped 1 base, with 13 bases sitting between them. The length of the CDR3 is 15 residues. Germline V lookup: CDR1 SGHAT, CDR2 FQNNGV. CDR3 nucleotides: TGTGCCAGCAGCCAGCTGGCAGCGGGCACAGATACGCAGTATTTT. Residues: CASSQLAAGTDTQYF.

CDR3 nucleotides: TGTGCCAGCAGTTACTCCTCGGACTGGGACGAGCAGTACTTC. Protein sequence: CASSYSSDWDEQYF. The V gene is TRBV6-2 or TRBV6-3, the J gene TRBJ2-7; weak D call: TRBD2 (5 bases). Germline CDR1 is MNHEY and CDR2 is SVGEGT. The V end was cut by 0 bases, the J end by 5 bases, with 11 bases between. This CDR3 comprises 14 residues.

CDR3 sequence reads: CASSRLTSGSTETQYF. The CDR3 DNA follows: TGTGCCAGTAGTAGGCTGACTAGCGGGAGTACGGAGACCCAGTACTTC. The V and J genes are TRBV19 and TRBJ2-5, with 12 bases identical to TRBD2. CDR1 is LNHDA and CDR2 is SQIVND in the germline V gene (reference sequence). The CDR3 runs to 16 residues. With V trimmed by 4 bases and J by 5 bases, 8 bases remained unmatched.

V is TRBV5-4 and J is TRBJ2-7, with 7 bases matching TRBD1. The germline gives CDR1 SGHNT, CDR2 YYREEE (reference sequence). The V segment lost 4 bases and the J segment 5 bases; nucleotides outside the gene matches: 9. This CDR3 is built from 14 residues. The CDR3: CASSVDRVGNEQYF. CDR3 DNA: TGTGCCAGCAGCGTCGACAGGGTAGGCAACGAGCAGTACTTC.

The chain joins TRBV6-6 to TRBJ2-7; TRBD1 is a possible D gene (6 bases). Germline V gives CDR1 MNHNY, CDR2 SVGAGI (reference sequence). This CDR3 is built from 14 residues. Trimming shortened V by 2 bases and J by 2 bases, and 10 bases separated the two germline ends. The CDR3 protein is CASSYGNRAYEQYF. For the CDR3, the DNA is TGTGCCAGCAGTTACGGTAACAGGGCCTACGAGCAGTACTTC.

The CDR3 protein is CAISSSQGDTQYF. Written as DNA, the CDR3 is TGTGCCATCAGTAGTTCGCAGGGAGATACGCAGTATTTT. V and J are TRBV10-3 and TRBJ2-3, with D perhaps TRBD1 (5 bases). The CDR3 is 13 amino acids. CDR1 and CDR2 from the germline V gene are ENHRY and SYGVKD. Trimming left V 5 bases short and J 5 bases short, with 11 bases between.

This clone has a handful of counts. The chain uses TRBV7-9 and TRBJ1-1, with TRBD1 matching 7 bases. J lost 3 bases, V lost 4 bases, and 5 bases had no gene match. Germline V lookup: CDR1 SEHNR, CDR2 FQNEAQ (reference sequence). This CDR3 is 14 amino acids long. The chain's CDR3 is CASSSQTGDTEAFF. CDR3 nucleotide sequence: TGTGCCAGCAGCTCTCAAACAGGGGACACTGAAGCTTTCTTT.

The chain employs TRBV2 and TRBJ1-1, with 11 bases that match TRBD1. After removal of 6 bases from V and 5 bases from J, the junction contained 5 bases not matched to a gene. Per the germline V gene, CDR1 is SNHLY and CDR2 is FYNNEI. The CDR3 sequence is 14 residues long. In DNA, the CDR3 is TGTGCCAGCAGACTGGACAGGGGGCTTACTGAAGCTTTCTTT. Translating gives CASRLDRGLTEAFF.

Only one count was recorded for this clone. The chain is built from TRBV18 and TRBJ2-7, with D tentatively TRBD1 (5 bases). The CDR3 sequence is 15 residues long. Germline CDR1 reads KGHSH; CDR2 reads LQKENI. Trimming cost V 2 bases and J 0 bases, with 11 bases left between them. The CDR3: CASSPRGRSSYEQYF. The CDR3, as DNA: TGTGCCAGCTCACCAAGGGGCAGGAGCTCCTACGAGCAGTACTTC.

CDR3 DNA: TGTGCCAGCAGCTTAGAGCCGGGCTCCTACAATGAGCAGTTCTTC. Protein sequence: CASSLEPGSYNEQFF. The chain employs TRBV11-2 and TRBJ2-1; no firm D call. V was shortened by 0 bases and J by 0 bases, with 6 bases between the two germline ends. The CDR3 has 15 amino acids. Germline V CDR1 and CDR2: SGHAT, FQNNGV.

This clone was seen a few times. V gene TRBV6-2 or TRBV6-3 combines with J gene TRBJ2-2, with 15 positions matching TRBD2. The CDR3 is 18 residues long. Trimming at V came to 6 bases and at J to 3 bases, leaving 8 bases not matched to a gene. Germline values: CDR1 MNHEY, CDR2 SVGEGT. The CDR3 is CASRPIGTSGGYTGELFF. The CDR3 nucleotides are TGTGCCAGCAGGCCTATTGGGACTAGCGGGGGGTACACCGGGGAGCTGTTTTTT.

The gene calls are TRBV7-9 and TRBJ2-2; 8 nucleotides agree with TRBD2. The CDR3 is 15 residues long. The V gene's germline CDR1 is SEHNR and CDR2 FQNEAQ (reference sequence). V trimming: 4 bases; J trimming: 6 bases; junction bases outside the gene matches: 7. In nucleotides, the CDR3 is TGTGCCAGCAGCTCTGTATCGGGAGGGTCCGGGGAGCTGTTTTTT. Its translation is CASSSVSGGSGELFF.

CDR3: CASSALAGGPEYNEQFF. The DNA for the CDR3 is TGTGCCAGCAGTGCATTAGCGGGAGGGCCGGAGTACAATGAGCAGTTCTTC. V and J are TRBV27 and TRBJ2-1; 11 nucleotides match TRBD2. J lost 4 bases, V lost 5 bases, and 10 bases had no gene match. The CDR3 sequence is 17 residues long. The germline V gene has CDR1 MNHEY and CDR2 SMNVEV (reference sequence).

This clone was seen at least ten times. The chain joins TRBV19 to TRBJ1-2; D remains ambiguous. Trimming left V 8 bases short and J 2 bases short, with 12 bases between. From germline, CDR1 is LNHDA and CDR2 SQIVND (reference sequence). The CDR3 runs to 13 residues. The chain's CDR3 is CASHLSGNYGYTF. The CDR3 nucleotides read TGTGCCAGTCATCTTTCGGGGAACTATGGCTACACCTTC.

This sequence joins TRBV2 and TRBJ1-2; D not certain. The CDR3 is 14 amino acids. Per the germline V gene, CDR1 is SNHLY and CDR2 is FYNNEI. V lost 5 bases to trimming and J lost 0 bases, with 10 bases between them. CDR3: CASSPTGTNYGYTF. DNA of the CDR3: TGTGCCAGCAGTCCGACGGGTACTAACTATGGCTACACCTTC.

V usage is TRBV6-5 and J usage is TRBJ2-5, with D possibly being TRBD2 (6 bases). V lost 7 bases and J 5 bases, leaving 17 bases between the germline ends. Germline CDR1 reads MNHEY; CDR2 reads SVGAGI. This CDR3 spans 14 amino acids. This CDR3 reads CASNTDRGWETQYF. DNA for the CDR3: TGTGCCAGCAATACCGACCGGGGGTGGGAGACCCAGTACTTC.

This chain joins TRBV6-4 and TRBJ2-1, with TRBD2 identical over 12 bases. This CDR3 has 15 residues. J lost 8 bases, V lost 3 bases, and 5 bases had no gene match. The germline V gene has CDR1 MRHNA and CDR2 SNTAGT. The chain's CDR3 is CASSETSGSLDEQFF. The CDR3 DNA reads TGTGCCAGCAGTGAGACTAGCGGGAGTCTGGATGAGCAGTTCTTC.

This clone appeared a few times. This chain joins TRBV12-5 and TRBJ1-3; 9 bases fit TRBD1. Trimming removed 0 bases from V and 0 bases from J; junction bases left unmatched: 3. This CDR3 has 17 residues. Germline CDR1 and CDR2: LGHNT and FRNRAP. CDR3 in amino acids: CASGLVRGQGSGNTIYF. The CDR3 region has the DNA TGTGCTAGTGGTTTGGTCCGGGGACAGGGCTCTGGAAACACCATATATTTT.

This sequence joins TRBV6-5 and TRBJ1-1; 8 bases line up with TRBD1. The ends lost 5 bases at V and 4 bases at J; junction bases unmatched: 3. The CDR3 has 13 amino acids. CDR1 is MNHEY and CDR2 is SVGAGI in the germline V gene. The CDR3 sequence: CASSPDRATEAFF. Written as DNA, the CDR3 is TGTGCCAGCAGTCCGGACAGGGCCACTGAAGCTTTCTTT.

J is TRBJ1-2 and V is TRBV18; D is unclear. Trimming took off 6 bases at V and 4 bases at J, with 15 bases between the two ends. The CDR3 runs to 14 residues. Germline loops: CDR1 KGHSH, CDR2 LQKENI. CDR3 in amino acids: CASSDGVGSYGYTF. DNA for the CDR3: TGTGCCAGCTCCGACGGGGTCGGCAGCTATGGCTACACCTTC.

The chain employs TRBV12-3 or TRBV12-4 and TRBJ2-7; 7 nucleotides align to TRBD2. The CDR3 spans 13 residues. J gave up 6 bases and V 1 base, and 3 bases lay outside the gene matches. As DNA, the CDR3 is TGTGCCAGCAGTTTAGGGGGAGGGTTCGAGCAGTACTTC. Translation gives CASSLGGGFEQYF.

The CDR3 sequence: CASSLTGGDSPLHF. CDR3 DNA: TGTGCCAGCAGCCTCACAGGGGGGGATTCACCCCTCCACTTT. The genes are TRBV11-3 and TRBJ1-6; 8 bases are shared with TRBD1. CDR1 and CDR2 (germline): SGHNT, YENEEA. The CDR3 totals 14 residues. With 5 bases clipped from V and 8 bases from J, the junction kept 5 bases outside the gene matches.

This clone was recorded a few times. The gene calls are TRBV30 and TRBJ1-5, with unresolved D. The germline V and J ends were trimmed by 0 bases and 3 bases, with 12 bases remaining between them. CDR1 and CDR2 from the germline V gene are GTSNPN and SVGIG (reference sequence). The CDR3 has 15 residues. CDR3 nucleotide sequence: TGTGCCTGGAGTGTTTTGGGAGAGTCCAATCAGCCCCAGCATTTT. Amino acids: CAWSVLGESNQPQHF.

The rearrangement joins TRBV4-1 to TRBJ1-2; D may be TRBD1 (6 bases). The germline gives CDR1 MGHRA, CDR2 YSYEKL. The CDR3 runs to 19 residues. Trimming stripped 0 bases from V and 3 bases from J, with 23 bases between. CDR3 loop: CASSQDNGAATSGDYGYTF. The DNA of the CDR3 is TGCGCCAGCAGCCAAGATAATGGGGCAGCCACTTCAGGGGACTATGGCTACACCTTC.

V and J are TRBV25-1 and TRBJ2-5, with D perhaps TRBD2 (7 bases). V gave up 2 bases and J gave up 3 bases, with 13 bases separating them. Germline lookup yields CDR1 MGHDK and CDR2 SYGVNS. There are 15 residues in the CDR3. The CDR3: CASSELGGQEETQYF. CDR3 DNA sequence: TGTGCCAGCAGTGAACTCGGGGGGCAGGAAGAGACCCAGTACTTC.

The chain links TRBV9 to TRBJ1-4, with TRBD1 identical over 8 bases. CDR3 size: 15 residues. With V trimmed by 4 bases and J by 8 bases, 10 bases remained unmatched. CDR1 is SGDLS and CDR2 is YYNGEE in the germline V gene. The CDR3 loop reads CASSPSDRAEEKLFF. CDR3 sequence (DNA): TGTGCCAGCAGCCCCTCGGACAGGGCGGAGGAAAAACTGTTTTTT.

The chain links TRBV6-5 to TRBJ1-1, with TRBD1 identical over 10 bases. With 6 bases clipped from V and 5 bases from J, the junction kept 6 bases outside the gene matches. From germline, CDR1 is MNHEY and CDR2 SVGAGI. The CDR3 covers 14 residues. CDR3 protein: CASSSGQGSTEAFF. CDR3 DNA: TGTGCCAGCAGCTCGGGACAGGGGTCAACTGAAGCTTTCTTT.

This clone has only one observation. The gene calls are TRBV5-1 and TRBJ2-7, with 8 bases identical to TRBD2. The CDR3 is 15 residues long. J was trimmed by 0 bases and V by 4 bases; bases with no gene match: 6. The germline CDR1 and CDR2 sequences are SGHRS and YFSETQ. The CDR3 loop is CASSAGGTSSYEQYF. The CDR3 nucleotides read TGCGCCAGCAGCGCCGGGGGGACTAGCTCCTACGAGCAGTACTTC.

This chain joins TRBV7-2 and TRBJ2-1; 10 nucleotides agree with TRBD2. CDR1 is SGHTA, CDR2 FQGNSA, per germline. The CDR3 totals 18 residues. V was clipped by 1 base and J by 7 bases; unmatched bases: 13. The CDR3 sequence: CASSLVFGERGGPNEQFF. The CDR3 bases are TGTGCCAGCAGCTTAGTTTTCGGTGAGCGGGGGGGCCCGAATGAGCAGTTCTTC.